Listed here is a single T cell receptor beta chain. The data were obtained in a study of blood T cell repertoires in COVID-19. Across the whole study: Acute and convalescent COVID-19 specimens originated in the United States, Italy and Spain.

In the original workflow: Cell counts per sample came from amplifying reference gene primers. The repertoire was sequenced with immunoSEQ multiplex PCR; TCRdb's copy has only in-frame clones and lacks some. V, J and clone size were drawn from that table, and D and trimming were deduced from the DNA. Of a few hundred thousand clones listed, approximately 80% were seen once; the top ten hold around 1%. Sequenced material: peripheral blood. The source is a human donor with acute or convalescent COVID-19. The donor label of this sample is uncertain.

CDR3 nucleotides: TGTGCCAGCAGTTACTCGACAGACGGCCACGGTCAGCCCCAGCATTTT. Its protein product is CASSYSTDGHGQPQHF. V gene TRBV6-6 combines with J gene TRBJ1-5; D possibly corresponds to TRBD1 (5 bases). Trimming pared 0 bases from V and 6 bases from J, leaving 15 bases between. Germline assignment: CDR1 MNHNY and CDR2 SVGAGI (reference sequence). The CDR3 is 16 residues long.